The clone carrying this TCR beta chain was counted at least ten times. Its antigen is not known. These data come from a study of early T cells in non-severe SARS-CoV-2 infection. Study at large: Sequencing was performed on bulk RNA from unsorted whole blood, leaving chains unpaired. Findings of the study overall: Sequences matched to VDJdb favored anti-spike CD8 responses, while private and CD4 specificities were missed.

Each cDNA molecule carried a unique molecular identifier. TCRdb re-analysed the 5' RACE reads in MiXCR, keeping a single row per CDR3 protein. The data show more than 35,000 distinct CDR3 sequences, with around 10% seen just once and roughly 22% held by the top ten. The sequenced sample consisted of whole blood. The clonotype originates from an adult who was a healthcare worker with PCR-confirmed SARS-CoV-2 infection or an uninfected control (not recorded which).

CDR3 sequence (DNA): TGCAGTGCAACAAGACAGGGAATCGCGGGAGGGCACAATGAGCAGTTCTTC. It codes for CSATRQGIAGGHNEQFF. This chain joins TRBV20-1 and TRBJ2-1; 9 bases map to TRBD2. V lost 6 bases and J lost 5; bases outside the gene matches: 17. CDR3 length: 17 residues. Germline V gene sequence: CDR1 DFQATT, CDR2 SNEGSKA (reference sequence).